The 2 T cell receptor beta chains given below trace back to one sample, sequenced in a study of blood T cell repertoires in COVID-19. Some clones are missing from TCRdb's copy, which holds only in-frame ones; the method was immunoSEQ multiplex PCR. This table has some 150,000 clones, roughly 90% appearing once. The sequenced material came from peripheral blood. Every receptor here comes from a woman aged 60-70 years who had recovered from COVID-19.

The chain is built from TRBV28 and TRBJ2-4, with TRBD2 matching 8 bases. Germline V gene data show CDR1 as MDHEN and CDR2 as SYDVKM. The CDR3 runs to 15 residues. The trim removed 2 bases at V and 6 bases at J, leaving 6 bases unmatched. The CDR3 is CASSLAARGGNIQYF. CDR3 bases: TGTGCCAGCAGTTTAGCCGCTCGGGGGGGAAACATTCAGTACTTC.

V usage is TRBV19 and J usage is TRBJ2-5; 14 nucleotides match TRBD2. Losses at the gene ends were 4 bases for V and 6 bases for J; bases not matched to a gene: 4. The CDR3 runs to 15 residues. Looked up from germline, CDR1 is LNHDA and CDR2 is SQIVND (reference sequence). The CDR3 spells CASSTGTSGGQTQYF. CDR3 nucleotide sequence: TGTGCCAGTAGTACCGGGACTAGCGGGGGTCAGACCCAGTACTTC. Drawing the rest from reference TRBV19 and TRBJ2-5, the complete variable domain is DGGITQSPKYLFRKEGQNVTLSCEQNLNHDAMYWYRQDPGQGLRLIYYSQIVNDFQKGDIAEGYSVSREKKESFPLTVTSAQKNPTAFYLCASSTGTSGGQTQYFGPGTRLLVL.